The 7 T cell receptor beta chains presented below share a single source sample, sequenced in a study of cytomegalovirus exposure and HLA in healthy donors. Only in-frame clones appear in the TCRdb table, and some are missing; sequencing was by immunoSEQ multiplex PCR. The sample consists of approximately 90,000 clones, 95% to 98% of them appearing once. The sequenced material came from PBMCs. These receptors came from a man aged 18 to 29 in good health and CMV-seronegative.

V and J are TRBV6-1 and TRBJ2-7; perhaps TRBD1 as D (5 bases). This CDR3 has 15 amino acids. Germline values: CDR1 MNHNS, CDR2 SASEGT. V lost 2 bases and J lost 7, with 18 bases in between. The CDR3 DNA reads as TGTGCCAGCAGTGAATCCGACCGGACATCGGGTGAGCAGTACGTC. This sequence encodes CASSESDRTSGEQYV.

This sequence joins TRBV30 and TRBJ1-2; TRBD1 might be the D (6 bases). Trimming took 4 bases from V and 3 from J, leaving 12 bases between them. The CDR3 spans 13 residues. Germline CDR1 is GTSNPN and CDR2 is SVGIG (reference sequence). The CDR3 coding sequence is TGTGCCTGGACCTTTAACAGGGACTATGGCTACACCTTC. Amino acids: CAWTFNRDYGYTF.

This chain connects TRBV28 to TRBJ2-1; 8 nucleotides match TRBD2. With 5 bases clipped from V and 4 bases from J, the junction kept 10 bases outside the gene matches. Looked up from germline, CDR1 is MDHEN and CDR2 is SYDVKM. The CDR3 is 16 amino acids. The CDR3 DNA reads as TGTGCCAGCAGTCCCATGCGGGAGGAGGTGTACAATGAGCAGTTCTTC. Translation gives CASSPMREEVYNEQFF.

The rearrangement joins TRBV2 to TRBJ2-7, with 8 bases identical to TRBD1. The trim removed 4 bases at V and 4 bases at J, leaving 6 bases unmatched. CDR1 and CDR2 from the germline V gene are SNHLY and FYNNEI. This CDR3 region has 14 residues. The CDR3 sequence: CASSAGRGHYEQYV. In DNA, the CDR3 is TGTGCCAGCAGTGCGGGCAGGGGGCATTACGAGCAGTACGTC.

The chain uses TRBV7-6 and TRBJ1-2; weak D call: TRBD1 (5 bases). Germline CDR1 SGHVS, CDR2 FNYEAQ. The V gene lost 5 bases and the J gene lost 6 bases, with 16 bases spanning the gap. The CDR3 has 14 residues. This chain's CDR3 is CASSKQASVDGYTF. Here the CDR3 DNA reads TGTGCCAGCAGCAAACAGGCTTCGGTCGATGGCTACACCTTC.

This chain's CDR3 is CAARTVPGELFF. Here the CDR3 DNA reads TGTGCCGCGAGGACAGTCCCCGGGGAGCTGTTTTTT. The chain carries TRBV5-4 and TRBJ2-2, with a possible D match to TRBD1 (6 bases). The germline V gene encodes CDR1 SGHNT and CDR2 YYREEE (reference sequence). Trimming took off 10 bases at V and 6 bases at J, with 13 bases between the two ends. The CDR3 runs 12 residues.

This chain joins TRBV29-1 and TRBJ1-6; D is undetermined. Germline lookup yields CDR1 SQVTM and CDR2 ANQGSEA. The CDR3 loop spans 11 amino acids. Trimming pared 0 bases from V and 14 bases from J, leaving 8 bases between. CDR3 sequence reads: CSVEDGVALHF. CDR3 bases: TGCAGCGTTGAAGACGGGGTGGCCCTCCACTTT.